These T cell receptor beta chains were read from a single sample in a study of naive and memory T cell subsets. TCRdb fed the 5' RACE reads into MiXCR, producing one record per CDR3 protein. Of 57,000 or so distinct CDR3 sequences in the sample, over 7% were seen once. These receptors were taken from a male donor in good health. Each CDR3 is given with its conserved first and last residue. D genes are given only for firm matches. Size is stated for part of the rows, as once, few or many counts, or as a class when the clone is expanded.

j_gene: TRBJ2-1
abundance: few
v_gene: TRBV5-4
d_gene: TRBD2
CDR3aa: CAQGASGRASLNEQFF
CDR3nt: TGTGCCCAGGGGGCTAGCGGGAGGGCCTCTCTCAATGAGCAGTTCTTC

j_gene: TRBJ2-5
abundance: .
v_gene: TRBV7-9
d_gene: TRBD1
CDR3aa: CASSSDRGPELIETQYF
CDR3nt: TGTGCCAGCAGCTCGGACAGGGGGCCTGAATTGATTGAGACCCAGTACTTC

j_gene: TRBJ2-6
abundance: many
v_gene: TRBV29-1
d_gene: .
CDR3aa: CSVYKTGANVLTF
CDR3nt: TGCAGCGTTTACAAAACTGGGGCCAACGTCCTGACTTTC

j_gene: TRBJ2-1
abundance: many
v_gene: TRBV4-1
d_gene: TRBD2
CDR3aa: CASSQRLAGGPDNEQFF
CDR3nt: TGCGCCAGCAGCCAACGACTAGCGGGGGGCCCTGACAATGAGCAGTTCTTC

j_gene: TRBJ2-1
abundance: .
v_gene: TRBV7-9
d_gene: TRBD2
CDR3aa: CASRASGPEQFF
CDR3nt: TGTGCCAGCAGGGCTAGCGGGCCTGAGCAGTTCTTC

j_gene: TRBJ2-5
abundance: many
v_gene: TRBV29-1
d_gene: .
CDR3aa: CSVEVVGTQYF
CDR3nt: TGCAGCGTTGAGGTAGTGGGAACCCAGTACTTC

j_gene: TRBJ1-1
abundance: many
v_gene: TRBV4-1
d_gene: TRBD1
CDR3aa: CASSQDYLGTGRIGKNTEAFF
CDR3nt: TGCGCCAGCAGCCAAGATTATCTAGGGACAGGGAGGATAGGGAAGAACACTGAAGCTTTCTTT

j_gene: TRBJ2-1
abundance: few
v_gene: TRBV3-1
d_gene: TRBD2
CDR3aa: CASSPGLAGVSEQFF
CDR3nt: TGTGCCAGCAGCCCGGGACTAGCGGGAGTGAGTGAGCAGTTCTTC

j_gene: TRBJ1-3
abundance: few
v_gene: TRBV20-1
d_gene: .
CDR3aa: CSARKGAGNTIYF
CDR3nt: TGCAGTGCTAGGAAGGGGGCTGGAAACACCATATATTTT

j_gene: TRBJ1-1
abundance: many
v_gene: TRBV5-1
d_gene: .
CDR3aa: CASSFYNWGTEAFF
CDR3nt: TGCGCCAGCAGCTTCTATAACTGGGGCACTGAAGCTTTCTTT